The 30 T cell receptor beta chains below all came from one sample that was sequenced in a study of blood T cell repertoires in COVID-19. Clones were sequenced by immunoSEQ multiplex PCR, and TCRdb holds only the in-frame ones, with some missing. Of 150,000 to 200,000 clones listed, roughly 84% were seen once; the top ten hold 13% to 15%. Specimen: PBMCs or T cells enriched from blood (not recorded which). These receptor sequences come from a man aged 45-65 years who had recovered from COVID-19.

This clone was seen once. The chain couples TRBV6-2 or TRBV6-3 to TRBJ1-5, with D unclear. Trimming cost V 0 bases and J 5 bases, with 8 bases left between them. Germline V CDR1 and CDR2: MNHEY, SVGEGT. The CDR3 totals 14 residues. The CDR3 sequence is CASSYSAAYQPQHF. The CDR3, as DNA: TGTGCCAGCAGTTACTCGGCTGCTTATCAGCCCCAGCATTTT.

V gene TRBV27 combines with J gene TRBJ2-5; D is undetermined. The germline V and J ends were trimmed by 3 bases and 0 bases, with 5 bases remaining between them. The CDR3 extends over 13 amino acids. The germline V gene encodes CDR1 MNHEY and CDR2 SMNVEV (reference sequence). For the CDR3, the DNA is TGTGCCAGCAGTTTTCAGTACCAAGAGACCCAGTACTTC. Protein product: CASSFQYQETQYF.

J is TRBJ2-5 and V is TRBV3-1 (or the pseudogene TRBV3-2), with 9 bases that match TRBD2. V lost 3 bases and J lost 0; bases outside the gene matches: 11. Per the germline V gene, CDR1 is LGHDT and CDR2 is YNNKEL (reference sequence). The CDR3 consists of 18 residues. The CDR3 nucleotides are TGTGCCAGCAGCCATGGGATGGATAGCGGGGGAAACCAAGAGACCCAGTACTTC. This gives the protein CASSHGMDSGGNQETQYF.

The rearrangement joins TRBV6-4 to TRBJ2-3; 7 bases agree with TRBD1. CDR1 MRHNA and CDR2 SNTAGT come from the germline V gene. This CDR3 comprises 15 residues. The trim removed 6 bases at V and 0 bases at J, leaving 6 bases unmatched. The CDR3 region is CASRVQGISTDTQYF. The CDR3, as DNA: TGTGCCAGCAGGGTACAGGGGATCAGCACAGATACGCAGTATTTT.

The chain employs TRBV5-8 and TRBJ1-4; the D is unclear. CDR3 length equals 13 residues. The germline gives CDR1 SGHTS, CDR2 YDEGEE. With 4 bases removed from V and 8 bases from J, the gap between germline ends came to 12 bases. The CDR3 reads CASSRSGSEKLFF. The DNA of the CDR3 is TGTGCCAGCAGCCGATCGGGATCGGAAAAACTGTTTTTT.

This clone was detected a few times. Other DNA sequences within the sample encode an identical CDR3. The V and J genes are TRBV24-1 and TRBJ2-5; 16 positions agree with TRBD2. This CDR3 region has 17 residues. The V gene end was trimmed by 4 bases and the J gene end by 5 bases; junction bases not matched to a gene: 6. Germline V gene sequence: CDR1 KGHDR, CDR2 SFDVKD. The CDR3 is CATSEGTSGGAGETQYF. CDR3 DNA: TGTGCCACCAGTGAAGGGACTAGCGGGGGGGCGGGTGAGACCCAGTACTTC.

The chain's CDR3 is CASSPVGLAAYNEQFF. In nucleotides, the CDR3 is TGTGCCAGCAGTCCCGTGGGGCTAGCGGCCTACAATGAGCAGTTCTTC. The chain has TRBV27 and TRBJ2-1; 7 bases are shared with TRBD2. Unmatched junction bases numbered 9, after V lost 5 bases and J lost 2 bases. The V gene's germline CDR1 is MNHEY and CDR2 SMNVEV (reference sequence). The CDR3 has 16 residues.

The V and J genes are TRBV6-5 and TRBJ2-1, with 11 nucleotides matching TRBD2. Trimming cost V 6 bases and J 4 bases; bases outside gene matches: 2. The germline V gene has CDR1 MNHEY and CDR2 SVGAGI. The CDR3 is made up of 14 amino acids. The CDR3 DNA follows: TGTGCCAGCAGCCTAGCGGGGGGTTACAATGAGCAGTTCTTC. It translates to CASSLAGGYNEQFF.

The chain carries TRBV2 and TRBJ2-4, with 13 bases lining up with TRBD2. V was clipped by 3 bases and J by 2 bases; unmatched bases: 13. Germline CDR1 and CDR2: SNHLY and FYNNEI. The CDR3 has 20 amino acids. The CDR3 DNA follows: TGTGCCAGCAGTGATAACTTAATAGAGGGACTAGCGGGGTCCAAAAACATTCAGTACTTC. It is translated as CASSDNLIEGLAGSKNIQYF.

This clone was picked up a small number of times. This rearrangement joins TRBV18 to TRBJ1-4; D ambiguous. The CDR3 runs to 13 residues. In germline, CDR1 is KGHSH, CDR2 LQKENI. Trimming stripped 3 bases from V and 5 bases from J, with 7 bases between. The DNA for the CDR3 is TGTGCCAGCTCACCTTTCGGGAATGAAAAACTGTTTTTT. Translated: CASSPFGNEKLFF.

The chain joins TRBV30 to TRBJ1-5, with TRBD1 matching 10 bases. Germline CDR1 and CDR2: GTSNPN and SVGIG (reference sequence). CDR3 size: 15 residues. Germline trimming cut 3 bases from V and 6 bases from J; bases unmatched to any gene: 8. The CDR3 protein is CAWRLTGGFSQPQHF. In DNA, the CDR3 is TGTGCCTGGAGATTGACAGGGGGCTTCAGTCAGCCCCAGCATTTT.

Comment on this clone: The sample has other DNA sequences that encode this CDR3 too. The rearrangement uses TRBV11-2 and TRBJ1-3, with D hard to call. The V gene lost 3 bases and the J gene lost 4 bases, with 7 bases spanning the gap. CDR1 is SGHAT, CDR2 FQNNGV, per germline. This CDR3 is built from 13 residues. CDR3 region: CASSLGGGNTIYF. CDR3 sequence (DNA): TGTGCCAGCAGCTTGGGAGGAGGAAACACCATATATTTT.

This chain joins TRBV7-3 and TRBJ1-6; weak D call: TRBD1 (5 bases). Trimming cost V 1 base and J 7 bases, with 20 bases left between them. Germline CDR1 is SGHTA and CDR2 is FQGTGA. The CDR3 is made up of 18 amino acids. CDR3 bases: TGTGCCAGCAGCTTAAAAGGGAGGGGTGGTGGTCCCAATTCACCCCTCCACTTT. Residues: CASSLKGRGGGPNSPLHF.

CDR3 amino acids: CASSPRTDAALEAFF. Here the CDR3 DNA reads TGTGCCAGCAGCCCGCGGACAGATGCGGCTCTTGAAGCTTTCTTT. The chain has TRBV11-2 and TRBJ1-1; tentative D call: TRBD1 (6 bases). This CDR3 is 15 amino acids long. V was shortened by 5 bases and J by 7 bases, with 20 bases between the two germline ends. Germline CDR1 is SGHAT and CDR2 is FQNNGV.

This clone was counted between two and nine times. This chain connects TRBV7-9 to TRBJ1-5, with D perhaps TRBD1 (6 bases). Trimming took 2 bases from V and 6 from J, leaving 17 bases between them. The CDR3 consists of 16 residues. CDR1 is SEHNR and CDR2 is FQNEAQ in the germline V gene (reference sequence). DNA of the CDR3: TGTGCCAGCAGCTTATATGGCCAGGGGAATTTTCAGCCCCAGCATTTT. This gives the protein CASSLYGQGNFQPQHF.

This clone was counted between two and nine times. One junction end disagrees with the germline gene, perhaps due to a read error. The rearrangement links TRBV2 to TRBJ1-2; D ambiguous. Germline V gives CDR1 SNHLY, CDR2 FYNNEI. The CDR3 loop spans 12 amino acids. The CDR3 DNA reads TGTGCCAGACAAACGGGCGGTCGACGGGGTTCTTTC. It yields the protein CARQTGGRRGSF.

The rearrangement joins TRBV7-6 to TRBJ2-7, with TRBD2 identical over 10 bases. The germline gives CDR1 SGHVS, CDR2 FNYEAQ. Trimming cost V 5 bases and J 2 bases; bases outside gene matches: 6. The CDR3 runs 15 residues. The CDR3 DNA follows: TGTGCCAGCAGCCGTAGCGGGGGGAGGACCTACGAGCAGTACTTC. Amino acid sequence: CASSRSGGRTYEQYF.

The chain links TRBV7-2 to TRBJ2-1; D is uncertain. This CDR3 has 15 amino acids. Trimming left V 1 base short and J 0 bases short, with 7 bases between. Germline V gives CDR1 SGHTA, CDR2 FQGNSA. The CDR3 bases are TGTGCCAGCAGCTTAGACAGCAGCTCCTACAATGAGCAGTTCTTC. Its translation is CASSLDSSSYNEQFF.

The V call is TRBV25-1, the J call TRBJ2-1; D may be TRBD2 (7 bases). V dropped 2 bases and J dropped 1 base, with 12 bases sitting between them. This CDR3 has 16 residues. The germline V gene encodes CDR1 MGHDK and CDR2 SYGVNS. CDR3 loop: CASSEVGGQSYNEQFF. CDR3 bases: TGTGCCAGCAGTGAAGTGGGGGGGCAGTCCTACAATGAGCAGTTCTTC.

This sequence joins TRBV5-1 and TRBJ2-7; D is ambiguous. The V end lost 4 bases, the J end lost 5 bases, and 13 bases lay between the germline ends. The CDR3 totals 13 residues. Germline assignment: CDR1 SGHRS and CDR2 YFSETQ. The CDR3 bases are TGCGCCAGCAGCCTGGGTGGTGTAGACGAGCAGTACTTC. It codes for CASSLGGVDEQYF.

The CDR3 spells CASSESGGAAKNIQYF. In DNA, the CDR3 is TGTGCCAGCAGCGAGAGCGGGGGGGCGGCCAAAAACATTCAGTACTTC. The chain employs TRBV11-2 and TRBJ2-4, with 10 bases fitting TRBD2. This CDR3 has 16 amino acids. The trim removed 5 bases at V and 1 base at J, leaving 5 bases unmatched. The germline CDR1 and CDR2 sequences are SGHAT and FQNNGV.

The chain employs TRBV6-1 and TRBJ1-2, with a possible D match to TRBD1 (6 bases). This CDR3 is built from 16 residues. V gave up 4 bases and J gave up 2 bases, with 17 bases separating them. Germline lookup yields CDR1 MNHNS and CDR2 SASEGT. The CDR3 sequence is CASSAGEGRGNYGYTF. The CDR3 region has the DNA TGTGCCAGCAGTGCAGGGGAAGGCAGAGGAAACTATGGCTACACCTTC.

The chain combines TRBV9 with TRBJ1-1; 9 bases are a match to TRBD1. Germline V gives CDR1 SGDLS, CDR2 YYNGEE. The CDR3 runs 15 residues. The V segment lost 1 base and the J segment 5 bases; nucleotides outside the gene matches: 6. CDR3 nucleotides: TGTGCCAGCAGCGTATTACAGGGGGCGCAGACTGAAGCTTTCTTT. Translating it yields CASSVLQGAQTEAFF.

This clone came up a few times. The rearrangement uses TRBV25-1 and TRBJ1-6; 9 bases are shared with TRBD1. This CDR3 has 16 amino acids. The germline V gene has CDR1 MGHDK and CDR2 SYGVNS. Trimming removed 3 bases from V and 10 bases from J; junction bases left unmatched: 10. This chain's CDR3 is CASSDPGQGLTSPLHF. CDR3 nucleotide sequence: TGTGCCAGCAGTGACCCTGGACAGGGGCTAACATCACCCCTCCACTTT. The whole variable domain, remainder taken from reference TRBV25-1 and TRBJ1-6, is EADIYQTPRYLVIGTGKKITLECSQTMGHDKMYWYQQDPGMELHLIHYSYGVNSTEKGDLSSESTVSRIRTEHFPLTLESARPSHTSQYLCASSDPGQGLTSPLHFGNGTRLTVT.

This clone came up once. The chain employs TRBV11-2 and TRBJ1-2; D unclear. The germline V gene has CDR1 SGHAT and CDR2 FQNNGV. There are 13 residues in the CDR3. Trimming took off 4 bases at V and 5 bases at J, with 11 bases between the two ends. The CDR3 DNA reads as TGTGCCAGCAGCTCAGATCCGGTATATGGCTACACCTTC. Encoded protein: CASSSDPVYGYTF.

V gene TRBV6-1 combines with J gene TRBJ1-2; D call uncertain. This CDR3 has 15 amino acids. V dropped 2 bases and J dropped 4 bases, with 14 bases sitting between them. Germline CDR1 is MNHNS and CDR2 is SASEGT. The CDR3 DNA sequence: TGTGCCAGCAGTGAATATAGAGGTCCGAGCTATGGCTACACCTTC. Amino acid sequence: CASSEYRGPSYGYTF.

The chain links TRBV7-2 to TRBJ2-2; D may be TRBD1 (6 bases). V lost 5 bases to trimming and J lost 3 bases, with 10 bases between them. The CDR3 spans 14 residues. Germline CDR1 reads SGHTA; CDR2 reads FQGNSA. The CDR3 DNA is TGTGCCAGCAGCCTAGACAGGTACACCGGGGAGCTGTTTTTT. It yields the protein CASSLDRYTGELFF.

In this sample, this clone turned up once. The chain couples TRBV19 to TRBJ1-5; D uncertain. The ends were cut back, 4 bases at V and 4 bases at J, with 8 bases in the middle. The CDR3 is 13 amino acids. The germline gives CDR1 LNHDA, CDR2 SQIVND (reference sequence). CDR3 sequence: CASSTPGNQPQHF. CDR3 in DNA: TGTGCCAGTAGTACTCCGGGGAATCAGCCCCAGCATTTT.

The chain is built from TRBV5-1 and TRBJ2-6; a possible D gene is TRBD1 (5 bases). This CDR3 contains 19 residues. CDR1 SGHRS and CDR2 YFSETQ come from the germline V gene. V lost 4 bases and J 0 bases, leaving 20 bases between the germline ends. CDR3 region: CASSPRPGRVTSGANVLTF. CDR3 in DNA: TGCGCCAGCAGCCCCCGTCCCGGCAGGGTAACCTCTGGGGCCAACGTCCTGACTTTC.

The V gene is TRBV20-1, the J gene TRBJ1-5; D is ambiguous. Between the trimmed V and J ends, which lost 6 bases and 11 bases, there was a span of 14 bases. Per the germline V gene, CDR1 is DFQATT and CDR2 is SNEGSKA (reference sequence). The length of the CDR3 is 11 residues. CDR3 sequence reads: CSATEPGSQHF. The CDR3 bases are TGCAGTGCCACCGAACCCGGGTCCCAGCATTTT.